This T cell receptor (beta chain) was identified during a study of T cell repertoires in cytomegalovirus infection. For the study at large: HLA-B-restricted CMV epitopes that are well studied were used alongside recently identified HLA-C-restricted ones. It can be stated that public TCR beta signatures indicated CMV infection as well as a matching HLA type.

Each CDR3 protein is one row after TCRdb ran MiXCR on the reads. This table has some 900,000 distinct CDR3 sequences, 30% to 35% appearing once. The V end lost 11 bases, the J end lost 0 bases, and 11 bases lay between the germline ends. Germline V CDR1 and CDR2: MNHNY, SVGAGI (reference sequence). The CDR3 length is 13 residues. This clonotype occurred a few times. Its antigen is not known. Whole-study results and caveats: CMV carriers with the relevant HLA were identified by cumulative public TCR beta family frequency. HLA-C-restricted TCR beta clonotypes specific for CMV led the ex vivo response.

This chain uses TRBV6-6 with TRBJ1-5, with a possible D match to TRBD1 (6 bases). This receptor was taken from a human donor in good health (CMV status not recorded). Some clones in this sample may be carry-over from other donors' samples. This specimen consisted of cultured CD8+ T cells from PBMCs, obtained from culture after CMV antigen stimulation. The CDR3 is CAAGAYSNQPQHF. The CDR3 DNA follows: TGTGCCGCAGGGGCTTATAGCAATCAGCCCCAGCATTTT.